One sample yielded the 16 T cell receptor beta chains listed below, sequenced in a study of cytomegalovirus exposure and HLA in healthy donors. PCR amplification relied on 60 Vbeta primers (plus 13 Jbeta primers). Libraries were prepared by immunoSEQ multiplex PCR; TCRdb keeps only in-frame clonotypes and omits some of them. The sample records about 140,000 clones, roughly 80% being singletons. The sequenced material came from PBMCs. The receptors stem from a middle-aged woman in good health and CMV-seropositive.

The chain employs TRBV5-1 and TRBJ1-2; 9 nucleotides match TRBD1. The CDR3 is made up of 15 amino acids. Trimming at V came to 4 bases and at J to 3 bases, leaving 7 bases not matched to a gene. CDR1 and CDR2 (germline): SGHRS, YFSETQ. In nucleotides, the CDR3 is TGCGCCAGCAGCAGGACAGGGGAGACCCACTATGGCTACACCTTC. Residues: CASSRTGETHYGYTF.

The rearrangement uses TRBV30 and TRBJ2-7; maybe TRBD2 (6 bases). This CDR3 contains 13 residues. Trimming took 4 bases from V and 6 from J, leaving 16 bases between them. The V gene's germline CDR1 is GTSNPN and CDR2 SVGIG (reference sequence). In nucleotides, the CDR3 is TGTGCCTGGAAGACTAGTCTAAAGGGCGAGCAGTACTTC. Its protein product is CAWKTSLKGEQYF.

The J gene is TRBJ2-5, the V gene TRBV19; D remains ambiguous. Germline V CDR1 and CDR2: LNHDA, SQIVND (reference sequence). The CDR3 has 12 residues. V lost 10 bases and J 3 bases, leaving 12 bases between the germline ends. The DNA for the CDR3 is TGTGCCACGATGGCGGAAGAAGAGACCCAGTACTTC. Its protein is CATMAEEETQYF.

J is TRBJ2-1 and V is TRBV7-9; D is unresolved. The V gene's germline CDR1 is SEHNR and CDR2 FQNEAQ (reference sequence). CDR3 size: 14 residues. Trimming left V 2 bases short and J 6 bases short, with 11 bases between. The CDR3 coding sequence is TGTGCCAGCAGCTTAAATGGGCTTCTCAATGAGCAGTTCTTC. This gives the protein CASSLNGLLNEQFF.

The DNA for the CDR3 is TGTGCCAGCAGCCTCTTCTCAGATACGCAGTATTTT. Amino acids: CASSLFSDTQYF. The chain links TRBV5-6 to TRBJ2-3; D gene ambiguous. Germline CDR1 and CDR2: SGHDT and YYEEEE. The CDR3 totals 12 residues. The germline V and J ends were trimmed by 4 bases and 4 bases, with 7 bases remaining between them.

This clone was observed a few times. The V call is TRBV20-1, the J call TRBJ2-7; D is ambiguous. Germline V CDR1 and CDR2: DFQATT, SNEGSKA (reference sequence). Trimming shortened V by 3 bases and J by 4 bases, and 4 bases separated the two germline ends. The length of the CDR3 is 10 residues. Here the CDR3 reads CSAREYEQYF. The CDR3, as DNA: TGCAGTGCTAGGGAGTACGAGCAGTACTTC.

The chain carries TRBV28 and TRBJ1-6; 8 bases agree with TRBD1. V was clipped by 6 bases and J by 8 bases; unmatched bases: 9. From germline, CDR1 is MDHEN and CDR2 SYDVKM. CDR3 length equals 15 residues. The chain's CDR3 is CASSQAPGGYSPLHF. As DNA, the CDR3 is TGTGCCAGCAGCCAAGCACCAGGGGGCTATTCACCCCTCCACTTT.

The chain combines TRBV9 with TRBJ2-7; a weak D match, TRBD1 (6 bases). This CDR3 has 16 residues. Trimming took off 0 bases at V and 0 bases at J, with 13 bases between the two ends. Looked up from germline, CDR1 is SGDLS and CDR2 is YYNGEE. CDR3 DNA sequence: TGTGCCAGCAGCGTAGGGGACGGGACATACTCCTACGAGCAGTACTTC. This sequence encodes CASSVGDGTYSYEQYF.

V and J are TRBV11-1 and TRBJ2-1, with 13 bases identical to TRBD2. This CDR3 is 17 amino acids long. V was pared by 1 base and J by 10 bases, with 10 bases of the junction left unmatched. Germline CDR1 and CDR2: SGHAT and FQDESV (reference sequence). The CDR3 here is CASSLDGTSGTVGEQFF. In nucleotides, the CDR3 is TGTGCCAGCAGCTTAGATGGGACTAGCGGGACGGTAGGGGAGCAGTTCTTC. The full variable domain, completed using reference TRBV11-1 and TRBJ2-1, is EAEVAQSPRYKITEKSQAVAFWCDPISGHATLYWYRQILGQGPELLVQFQDESVVDDSQLPKDRFSAERLKGVDSTLKIQPAELGDSAMYLCASSLDGTSGTVGEQFFGPGTRLTVL.

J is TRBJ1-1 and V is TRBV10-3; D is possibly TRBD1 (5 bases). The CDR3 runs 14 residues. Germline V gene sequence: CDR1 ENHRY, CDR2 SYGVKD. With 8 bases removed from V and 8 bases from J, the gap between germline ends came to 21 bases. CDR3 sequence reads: CAIGADTPQAEAFF. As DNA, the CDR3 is TGTGCCATCGGGGCCGACACCCCCCAGGCCGAAGCTTTCTTT.

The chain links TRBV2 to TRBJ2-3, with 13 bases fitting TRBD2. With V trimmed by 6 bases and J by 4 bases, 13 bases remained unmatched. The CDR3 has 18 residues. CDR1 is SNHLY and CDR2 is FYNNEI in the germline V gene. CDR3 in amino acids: CASRTWTSGRGKADTQYF. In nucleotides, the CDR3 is TGTGCCAGCAGGACCTGGACTAGCGGGAGAGGGAAGGCAGATACGCAGTATTTT.

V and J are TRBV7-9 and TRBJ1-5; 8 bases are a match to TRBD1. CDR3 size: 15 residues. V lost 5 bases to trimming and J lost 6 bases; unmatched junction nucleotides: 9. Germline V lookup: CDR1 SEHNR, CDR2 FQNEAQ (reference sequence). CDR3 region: CASSLDQGAGQPQHF. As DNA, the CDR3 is TGTGCCAGCAGCCTAGACCAGGGGGCTGGTCAGCCCCAGCATTTT. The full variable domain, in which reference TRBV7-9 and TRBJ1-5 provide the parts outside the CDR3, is DTGVSQNPRHKITKRGQNVTFRCDPISEHNRLYWYRQTLGQGPEFLTYFQNEAQLEKSRLLSDRFSAERPKGSFSTLEIQRTEQGDSAMYLCASSLDQGAGQPQHFGDGTRLSIL.

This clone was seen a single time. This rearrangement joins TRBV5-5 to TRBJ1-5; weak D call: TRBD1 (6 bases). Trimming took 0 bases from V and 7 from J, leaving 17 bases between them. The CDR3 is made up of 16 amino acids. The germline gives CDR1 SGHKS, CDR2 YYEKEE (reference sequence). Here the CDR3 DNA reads TGTGCCAGCAGCTTGGAAAGGGCGGACAGAGGACAGCCCCAGCATTTT. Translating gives CASSLERADRGQPQHF. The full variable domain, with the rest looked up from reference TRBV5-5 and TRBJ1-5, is DAGVTQSPTHLIKTRGQQVTLRCSPISGHKSVSWYQQVLGQGPQFIFQYYEKEERGRGNFPDRFSARQFPNYSSELNVNALLLGDSALYLCASSLERADRGQPQHFGDGTRLSIL.

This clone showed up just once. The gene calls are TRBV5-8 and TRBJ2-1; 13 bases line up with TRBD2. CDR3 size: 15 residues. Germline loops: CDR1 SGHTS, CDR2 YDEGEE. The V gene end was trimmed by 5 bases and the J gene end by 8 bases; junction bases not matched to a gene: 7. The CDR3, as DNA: TGTGCCAGCAGTCCACTAGCGGGAGGGCGGTATGAGCAGTTCTTC. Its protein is CASSPLAGGRYEQFF.

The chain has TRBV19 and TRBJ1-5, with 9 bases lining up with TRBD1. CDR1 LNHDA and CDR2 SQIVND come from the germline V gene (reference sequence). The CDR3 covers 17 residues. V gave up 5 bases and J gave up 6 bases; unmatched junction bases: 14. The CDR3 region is CASSLRMGQGKAQPQHF. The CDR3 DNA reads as TGTGCCAGTAGTCTCCGAATGGGACAGGGTAAGGCTCAGCCCCAGCATTTT.

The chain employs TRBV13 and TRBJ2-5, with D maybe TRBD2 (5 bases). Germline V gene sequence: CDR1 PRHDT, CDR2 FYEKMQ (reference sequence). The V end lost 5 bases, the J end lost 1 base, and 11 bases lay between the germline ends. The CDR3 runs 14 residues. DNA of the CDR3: TGTGCCAGCAGCCCGCAAGCGGCCCAAGAGACCCAGTACTTC. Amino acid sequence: CASSPQAAQETQYF. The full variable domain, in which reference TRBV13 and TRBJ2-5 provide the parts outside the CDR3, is AAGVIQSPRHLIKEKRETATLKCYPIPRHDTVYWYQQGPGQDPQFLISFYEKMQSDKGSIPDRFSAQQFSDYHSELNMSSLELGDSALYFCASSPQAAQETQYFGPGTRLLVL.